This T cell receptor (beta chain) is drawn from a study of cytomegalovirus exposure and HLA in healthy donors. Study summary: The approximately 110 validation repertoires used a platform that matched the one used for the roughly 650 first-cohort repertoires, as a later analysis reported. Overall study results and limits: High specificity and sensitivity for cytomegalovirus status were reported for the classifier. While the bulk of TCR sequences proved rare, some public TCRs turned up in many donors. Associated with cytomegalovirus, according to the listing, were 150 to 200 TCR beta chains.

Per germline, CDR1 KGHSH and CDR2 LQKENI. V was shortened by 0 bases and J by 9 bases, with 20 bases between the two germline ends. The length of the CDR3 is 16 residues. Here immunoSEQ multiplex PCR was the method, and the copy in TCRdb shows in-frame clones only, minus some. Of tens of thousands of clones in the sample, roughly 96% were seen once. Note on this clone: The antigen is undetermined.

This sequence joins TRBV18 and TRBJ2-5; D is perhaps TRBD2 (6 bases). The source is a woman under 30 in good health and CMV-seronegative. The sequenced sample was PBMCs. In DNA form, the CDR3 reads TGTGCCAGCTCACCACCGAACCGGGACTCCTCGGGGGCCCAGTACTTC. It is translated as CASSPPNRDSSGAQYF.